Following are 27 T cell receptor beta chains from one sample sequenced in a study of response to subunit inactivated influenza vaccine. TCRdb ran MiXCR on the RT-PCR reads and lists one entry per CDR3 protein. The sample contains 500,000 to 600,000 distinct CDR3 sequences, approximately 7.6% of which appear only once. Material: PBMCs from blood, obtained around 2 years after vaccination. These receptors were collected from a man between 50 and 75 years old who received an inactivated influenza vaccine.

This clonotype was counted at least ten times. V usage is TRBV20-1 and J usage is TRBJ1-1; D is ambiguous. The CDR3 contains 12 residues. Per the germline V gene, CDR1 is DFQATT and CDR2 is SNEGSKA (reference sequence). V was shortened by 6 bases and J by 10 bases, with 18 bases between the two germline ends. The CDR3 protein is CSARQGNGVAFF. Written as DNA, the CDR3 is TGCAGTGCCCGGCAAGGGAATGGAGTAGCTTTCTTT.

This clonotype appeared many times. V gene TRBV28 combines with J gene TRBJ2-7, with TRBD2 identical over 13 bases. CDR1 and CDR2 (germline): MDHEN, SYDVKM. The CDR3 contains 15 residues. The trim removed 4 bases at V and 11 bases at J, leaving 11 bases unmatched. The CDR3 nucleotides read TGTGCCAGCAGTTCACGCTGGAGGACTAGCGGGAGTAAGTACTTC. Protein sequence: CASSSRWRTSGSKYF.

At least ten counts were recorded for this clonotype. The CDR3: CASSGGQGYEQYF. CDR3 in DNA: TGTGCCAGCTCAGGGGGACAGGGCTACGAGCAGTACTTC. The J gene is TRBJ2-7, the V gene TRBV7-8, with TRBD1 identical over 9 bases. CDR3 length: 13 amino acids. V shed 8 bases and J 3 bases; nucleotides not matched to a gene: 5. Germline V gene lookup returns CDR1 SGHVS and CDR2 FQNEAQ. The whole variable domain, remainder taken from reference TRBV7-8 and TRBJ2-7, is GAGVSQSPRYKVAKRGQDVALRCDPISGHVSLFWYQQALGQGPEFLTYFQNEAQLDKSGLPSDRFFAERPEGSVSTLKIQRTQQEDSAVYLCASSGGQGYEQYFGPGTRLTVT.

The chain is built from TRBV5-5 and TRBJ2-3; a possible D gene is TRBD2 (7 bases). The V and J ends lost 4 bases and 1 base respectively, with 19 bases between them. The germline V gene encodes CDR1 SGHKS and CDR2 YYEKEE (reference sequence). The CDR3 consists of 17 residues. CDR3 DNA sequence: TGTGCCAGCAGCACCCTGATGGGAGGGGGAGGCACAGATACGCAGTATTTT. Translation gives CASSTLMGGGGTDTQYF.

This sequence joins TRBV7-2 and TRBJ2-2; either TRBD1 or TRBD2 may supply D (6 bases each). CDR1 is SGHTA and CDR2 is FQGNSA in the germline V gene. The CDR3 covers 16 residues. Trimming pared 1 base from V and 4 bases from J, leaving 13 bases between. As DNA, the CDR3 is TGTGCCAGCAGCTTAGTTTCGGGGGCCACCACCGGGGAGCTGTTTTTT. Its protein is CASSLVSGATTGELFF.

This clonotype was recorded a few times. This chain joins TRBV7-8 and TRBJ2-2, with 8 bases that match TRBD2. This CDR3 spans 16 amino acids. Per the germline V gene, CDR1 is SGHVS and CDR2 is FQNEAQ. V was pared by 5 bases and J by 2 bases, with 7 bases of the junction left unmatched. CDR3 sequence: CASSPRGGRNTGELFF. The CDR3 bases are TGTGCCAGCAGCCCCCGGGGGGGCCGAAACACCGGGGAGCTGTTTTTT.

J is TRBJ2-1 and V is TRBV12-3 or TRBV12-4; 10 bases fit TRBD2. Trimming took 5 bases from V and 4 from J; bases not matched to a gene: 5. The CDR3 sequence is 15 residues long. In nucleotides, the CDR3 is TGTGCCAGCAGTGGCCTAGCGGGGGTATACAATGAGCAGTTCTTC. It specifies CASSGLAGVYNEQFF.

The rearrangement links TRBV20-1 to TRBJ2-2, with unresolved D. The V gene lost 3 bases and the J gene lost 4 bases, with 9 bases spanning the gap. Per the germline V gene, CDR1 is DFQATT and CDR2 is SNEGSKA (reference sequence). The CDR3 sequence is 13 residues long. The CDR3 DNA reads TGCAGTGCTAGGTTCCCAGCCACCGGGGAGCTGTTTTTT. Encoded protein: CSARFPATGELFF.

The table lists this clonotype with many counts. V usage is TRBV6-6 and J usage is TRBJ2-3, with TRBD1 matching 7 bases. The CDR3 spans 14 residues. Germline values: CDR1 MNHNY, CDR2 SVGAGI (reference sequence). V trimming: 6 bases; J trimming: 0 bases; junction bases outside the gene matches: 3. In DNA form, the CDR3 reads TGTGCCAGCAGGAGACAGGGTAGCACAGATACGCAGTATTTT. Amino acids: CASRRQGSTDTQYF.

J is TRBJ2-3 and V is TRBV5-8, with D tentatively TRBD1 or TRBD2 (5 bases each). The CDR3 covers 16 residues. Germline lookup yields CDR1 SGHTS and CDR2 YDEGEE. Trimming took 4 bases from V and 0 from J, leaving 15 bases between them. Here the CDR3 DNA reads TGTGCCAGCAGCCCGGTATCGGGACGGAGCACAGATACGCAGTATTTT. Protein sequence: CASSPVSGRSTDTQYF.

V usage is TRBV20-1 and J usage is TRBJ1-5, with 8 bases fitting TRBD1. The CDR3 extends over 13 amino acids. Germline-derived CDR1 and CDR2 are DFQATT and SNEGSKA (reference sequence). Germline trimming cut 5 bases from V and 4 bases from J; bases unmatched to any gene: 4. The CDR3 DNA sequence: TGCAGTGCTCGGGACAGGAGGAATCAGCCCCAGCATTTT. Translated, it gives CSARDRRNQPQHF.

This clonotype was picked up a small number of times. The gene calls are TRBV7-2 and TRBJ2-5; D possibly corresponds to TRBD1 (6 bases). CDR1 is SGHTA, CDR2 FQGNSA, per germline. The length of the CDR3 is 15 residues. Trimming shortened V by 3 bases and J by 4 bases, and 15 bases separated the two germline ends. DNA for the CDR3: TGTGCCAGCAGCTTGTACAGGGTTGGGGGAGAGACCCAGTACTTC. This codes for CASSLYRVGGETQYF.

This clonotype was detected many times. V gene TRBV7-2 combines with J gene TRBJ2-1; 7 bases are shared with TRBD2. The germline CDR1 and CDR2 sequences are SGHTA and FQGNSA. J lost 5 bases, V lost 7 bases, and 8 bases had no gene match. CDR3 length: 14 amino acids. The CDR3: CASTSRTRHNEQFF. Written as DNA, the CDR3 is TGTGCCAGCACCTCGAGGACTAGACACAATGAGCAGTTCTTC.

This sequence joins TRBV18 and TRBJ2-1; 7 bases line up with TRBD1. Trimming took 6 bases from V and 7 from J; bases not matched to a gene: 9. The CDR3 is 14 residues long. Germline V gives CDR1 KGHSH, CDR2 LQKENI. CDR3 region: CASSRTGNVNEQFF. Here the CDR3 DNA reads TGTGCCAGCTCGCGGACAGGAAATGTGAATGAGCAGTTCTTC. The full variable domain, in which reference TRBV18 and TRBJ2-1 provide the parts outside the CDR3, is NAGVMQNPRHLVRRRGQEARLRCSPMKGHSHVYWYRQLPEEGLKFMVYLQKENIIDESGMPKERFSAEFPKEGPSILRIQQVVRGDSAAYFCASSRTGNVNEQFFGPGTRLTVL.

This clonotype showed up just a few times. This chain connects TRBV5-4 to TRBJ2-2; possible D gene TRBD2, 6 bases. Per the germline V gene, CDR1 is SGHNT and CDR2 is YYREEE (reference sequence). CDR3 size: 13 residues. Deletions cut 4 bases from V and 5 bases from J, with 9 bases between. The CDR3 loop reads CASSIGRTGELFF. The CDR3 nucleotides are TGTGCCAGCAGCATAGGGAGGACCGGGGAGCTGTTTTTT. The whole variable domain, remainder taken from reference TRBV5-4 and TRBJ2-2, is ETGVTQSPTHLIKTRGQQVTLRCSSQSGHNTVSWYQQALGQGPQFIFQYYREEENGRGNFPPRFSGLQFPNYSSELNVNALELDDSALYLCASSIGRTGELFFGEGSRLTVL.

This clonotype was recorded many times. This chain uses TRBV12-3 or TRBV12-4 with TRBJ2-4; 8 bases are shared with TRBD2. This CDR3 region has 18 residues. The V segment lost 6 bases and the J segment 1 base; nucleotides outside the gene matches: 14. Written as DNA, the CDR3 is TGTGCCAGCAGCCCACCCAGGGGCGGGAGGTCGGCCAAAAACATTCAGTACTTC. Protein sequence: CASSPPRGGRSAKNIQYF.

This clonotype was found many times. The V call is TRBV11-2, the J call TRBJ2-5, with D tentatively TRBD2 (5 bases). The germline V and J ends were trimmed by 6 bases and 5 bases, with 10 bases remaining between them. Germline CDR1 reads SGHAT; CDR2 reads FQNNGV. The CDR3 contains 12 residues. The CDR3 loop is CASRGRGETQYF. As DNA, the CDR3 is TGTGCCAGCAGGGGGAGAGGGGAGACCCAGTACTTC.

Many counts were recorded for this clonotype. The gene calls are TRBV20-1 and TRBJ1-2; 11 nucleotides line up with TRBD1. Germline-derived CDR1 and CDR2 are DFQATT and SNEGSKA (reference sequence). V shed 7 bases, J shed 6 bases, and the junction held 13 bases outside the gene matches. The CDR3 covers 15 residues. The DNA of the CDR3 is TGCAGTGTTTTAGGACAGGGGGCCTTAGGTGATGGCTACACCTTC. Its protein is CSVLGQGALGDGYTF.

A few counts support this clonotype. The chain employs TRBV9 and TRBJ2-2; D unclear. Germline values: CDR1 SGDLS, CDR2 YYNGEE. V was pared by 0 bases and J by 1 base, with 7 bases between. This CDR3 is built from 15 residues. In nucleotides, the CDR3 is TGTGCCAGCAGCGTAGGGCAGCGGAACACCGGGGAGCTGTTTTTT. Protein sequence: CASSVGQRNTGELFF.

The chain employs TRBV7-2 and TRBJ2-7; D gene ambiguous. Germline CDR1 and CDR2: SGHTA and FQGNSA. The CDR3 consists of 13 residues. Trimming took off 6 bases at V and 3 bases at J, with 12 bases between the two ends. Here the CDR3 DNA reads TGTGCCAGCAGTCCAGCGTTCGGCTACGAGCAGTACTTC. Its translation: CASSPAFGYEQYF. Filled out from reference TRBV7-2 and TRBJ2-7, the complete variable domain reads GAGVSQSPSNKVTEKGKDVELRCDPISGHTALYWYRQSLGQGLEFLIYFQGNSAPDKSGLPSDRFSAERTGGSVSTLTIQRTQQEDSAVYLCASSPAFGYEQYFGPGTRLTVT.

The chain combines TRBV7-2 with TRBJ2-2, with 9 bases matching TRBD2. After removal of 5 bases from V and 4 bases from J, the junction contained 11 bases not matched to a gene. Germline loops: CDR1 SGHTA, CDR2 FQGNSA. The CDR3 sequence is 17 residues long. As DNA, the CDR3 is TGTGCCAGCAGCCTGAAGAGCGGGGGGTTTTCCACCGGGGAGCTGTTTTTT. It yields the protein CASSLKSGGFSTGELFF.

The rearrangement links TRBV15 to TRBJ2-4, with 8 bases identical to TRBD1. There are 14 residues in the CDR3. The germline gives CDR1 LNHNV, CDR2 YYDKDF (reference sequence). J was trimmed by 7 bases and V by 0 bases; bases with no gene match: 2. The CDR3 DNA follows: TGTGCCACCAGCAGAGATAGACAGGGGAACATTCAGTACTTC. Its protein product is CATSRDRQGNIQYF.

This clonotype was recorded a few times. V usage is TRBV6-1 and J usage is TRBJ2-2; D possibly corresponds to TRBD2 (6 bases). Trimming pared 10 bases from V and 1 base from J, leaving 16 bases between. This CDR3 spans 15 amino acids. Germline CDR1 is MNHNS and CDR2 is SASEGT. This chain's CDR3 is CATAWDWVNTGELFF. The CDR3, as DNA: TGTGCCACCGCCTGGGACTGGGTGAACACCGGGGAGCTGTTTTTT.

The chain uses TRBV6-2 or TRBV6-3 and TRBJ2-7; unclear D gene. Germline CDR1 is MNHEY and CDR2 is SVGEGT. The CDR3 sequence is 14 residues long. With 4 bases removed from V and 5 bases from J, the gap between germline ends came to 15 bases. The chain's CDR3 is CASSLVGSDNEQYF. In DNA form, the CDR3 reads TGTGCCAGCAGTTTAGTGGGGTCCGATAACGAGCAGTACTTC.

This clonotype was detected many times. The rearrangement links TRBV12-3 or TRBV12-4 to TRBJ1-2, with unresolved D. The CDR3 runs to 15 residues. The V and J ends lost 6 bases and 0 bases respectively, with 14 bases between them. The CDR3 sequence: CASSRGSSSNYGYTF. In DNA form, the CDR3 reads TGTGCCAGCAGCCGCGGCAGCTCCTCTAACTATGGCTACACCTTC.

V and J are TRBV28 and TRBJ1-1; no firm D call. Trimming removed 8 bases at V and 0 bases at J, with 10 bases between. Germline lookup yields CDR1 MDHEN and CDR2 SYDVKM. The CDR3 covers 13 residues. The CDR3 here is CASYPGLNTEAFF. The CDR3 DNA sequence: TGTGCCAGCTACCCTGGATTGAACACTGAAGCTTTCTTT.

CDR3 coding DNA: TGTGCCAGCAGCGAGGGACAGGTCCCCAATTCACCCCTCCACTTT. It yields the protein CASSEGQVPNSPLHF. The chain links TRBV7-6 to TRBJ1-6, with 8 bases identical to TRBD1. The V gene's germline CDR1 is SGHVS and CDR2 FNYEAQ. Trimming at V came to 5 bases and at J to 7 bases, leaving 7 bases not matched to a gene. The CDR3 is 15 residues long.